The 17 T cell receptor beta chains in this list originate from one sample, sequenced in a study of blood T cell repertoires in COVID-19. Sequenced by immunoSEQ multiplex PCR; TCRdb stores in-frame clones only, minus some. The sample lists a few hundred thousand clones, roughly 90% seen once, with less than 20% in the top ten. The specimen sequenced was PBMCs or T cells enriched from blood (not recorded which). The origin of the receptors is a woman in her 30s who had recovered from COVID-19.

The chain has TRBV19 and TRBJ1-3, with 7 positions matching TRBD1. The CDR3 consists of 16 residues. Germline assignment: CDR1 LNHDA and CDR2 SQIVND (reference sequence). V lost 5 bases to trimming and J lost 0 bases; unmatched junction nucleotides: 7. Here the CDR3 reads CASSSIGTDSGNTIYF. DNA for the CDR3: TGTGCCAGTAGTTCGATCGGGACAGACTCTGGAAACACCATATATTTT.

The chain combines TRBV2 with TRBJ2-1, with D possibly TRBD1 on 6 matching bases. V was cut by 1 base and J by 8 bases, with 15 bases left in between. Germline V gene data show CDR1 as SNHLY and CDR2 as FYNNEI. There are 15 residues in the CDR3. The CDR3 protein is CASSEDGRGVDEQFF. CDR3 DNA: TGTGCCAGCAGTGAAGACGGCAGGGGAGTCGATGAGCAGTTCTTC.

The gene calls are TRBV5-6 and TRBJ2-2; no reliable D call. Germline V gene lookup returns CDR1 SGHDT and CDR2 YYEEEE. V was pared by 3 bases and J by 3 bases, with 21 bases between. The CDR3 runs 18 residues. CDR3 bases: TGTGCCAGCAGCTCCTCCGGGTCCCCCGCCATTTACACCGGGGAGCTGTTTTTT. Amino acid sequence: CASSSSGSPAIYTGELFF.

The chain couples TRBV7-2 to TRBJ1-3; D remains ambiguous. The CDR3 extends over 15 amino acids. The V gene lost 5 bases and the J gene lost 1 base, with 12 bases spanning the gap. Germline V gives CDR1 SGHTA, CDR2 FQGNSA. This CDR3 is CASSAVGVSGNTIYF. The CDR3 DNA sequence: TGTGCCAGCAGCGCCGTCGGGGTTTCTGGAAACACCATATATTTT.

This sequence joins TRBV10-3 and TRBJ2-2, with 8 nucleotides matching TRBD2. This CDR3 is 17 amino acids long. Germline V lookup: CDR1 ENHRY, CDR2 SYGVKD. The V and J ends lost 1 base and 5 bases, in that order; junction bases with no gene match: 9. DNA for the CDR3: TGTGCCATCAGTGAGTTCCCAGCGGGAGATGTAACCGGGGAGCTGTTTTTT. Residues: CAISEFPAGDVTGELFF.

V usage is TRBV14 and J usage is TRBJ1-4, with 7 bases matching TRBD1. V was pared by 4 bases and J by 8 bases, with 10 bases of the junction left unmatched. This CDR3 spans 15 amino acids. Germline CDR1 and CDR2: SGHDN and FVKESK. The CDR3 sequence: CASSPQGEGNEKLFF. The CDR3, as DNA: TGTGCCAGCAGCCCCCAGGGGGAAGGCAACGAAAAACTGTTTTTT.

The chain uses TRBV5-4 and TRBJ2-7; D is possibly TRBD1 (6 bases). Trimming stripped 3 bases from V and 1 base from J, with 8 bases between. Per germline, CDR1 SGHNT and CDR2 YYREEE (reference sequence). This CDR3 spans 13 amino acids. CDR3 in DNA: TGTGCCAGCAGCTATACAGGGTCCTACGAGCAGTACTTC. It yields the protein CASSYTGSYEQYF.

The CDR3, as DNA: TGCGCCAGCAGCCAAGATCCTAGCGGGGCCCCCTACGAGCAGTACTTC. It encodes CASSQDPSGAPYEQYF. The chain combines TRBV4-3 with TRBJ2-7; 9 bases are a match to TRBD2. Germline V CDR1 and CDR2: LGHNA, YSLEER. The CDR3 extends over 16 amino acids. The junction had 5 bases not matched to a gene; V was cut back by 0 bases and J by 2 bases.

The rearrangement uses TRBV6-5 and TRBJ1-2, with TRBD1 identical over 8 bases. The J segment lost 6 bases and the V segment lost 10 bases, leaving 16 bases of the junction unmatched. Germline loops: CDR1 MNHEY, CDR2 SVGAGI. The CDR3 is 15 residues long. This CDR3 is CATHSGGDRVHGYTF. CDR3 DNA: TGTGCCACCCACTCAGGGGGCGACAGGGTGCATGGCTACACCTTC.

The V call is TRBV3-1 (or the pseudogene TRBV3-2), the J call TRBJ2-2, with D perhaps matching TRBD1 (5 bases). CDR3 length equals 13 residues. Germline CDR1 reads LGHDT; CDR2 reads YNNKEL (reference sequence). The germline V and J ends were trimmed by 6 bases and 5 bases, with 10 bases remaining between them. The CDR3 sequence is CASRQENTGELFF. The CDR3 nucleotides are TGTGCCAGCAGACAGGAAAATACCGGGGAGCTGTTTTTT.

For the CDR3, the DNA is TGTGCCAGCAGCCGACACAGGGGGGGCACTGAAGCTTTCTTT. Protein sequence: CASSRHRGGTEAFF. V and J are TRBV3-1 (or the pseudogene TRBV3-2) and TRBJ1-1; 8 bases align to TRBD1. Germline V gene sequence: CDR1 LGHDT, CDR2 YNNKEL (reference sequence). Trimming took 4 bases from V and 4 from J; bases not matched to a gene: 5. The CDR3 totals 14 residues.

The chain recombines TRBV28 with TRBJ1-6, with D possibly being TRBD1 (5 bases). V was clipped by 5 bases and J by 5 bases, with 13 bases between them. Germline lookup yields CDR1 MDHEN and CDR2 SYDVKM. This CDR3 is built from 15 residues. DNA for the CDR3: TGTGCCAGCAGTATGGGCGGGACGGATAATTCACCCCTCCACTTT. It is translated as CASSMGGTDNSPLHF.

The chain employs TRBV19 and TRBJ2-2; D unclear. V lost 2 bases and J lost 1, with 5 bases in between. The CDR3 consists of 14 residues. Germline V gene sequence: CDR1 LNHDA, CDR2 SQIVND (reference sequence). The CDR3 region has the DNA TGTGCCAGTAGTATACACAGGAACACCGGGGAGCTGTTTTTT. This sequence encodes CASSIHRNTGELFF.

This rearrangement joins TRBV19 to TRBJ1-6; TRBD1 might be the D (5 bases). CDR3 length: 16 residues. The germline V gene encodes CDR1 LNHDA and CDR2 SQIVND (reference sequence). Between the trimmed V and J ends, which lost 3 bases and 0 bases, there was a span of 9 bases. CDR3 region: CASSIPGPSYNSPLHF. The DNA for the CDR3 is TGTGCCAGTAGTATCCCAGGGCCCTCCTATAATTCACCCCTCCACTTT. Combining the CDR3 with reference TRBV19 and TRBJ1-6 gives the whole variable domain DGGITQSPKYLFRKEGQNVTLSCEQNLNHDAMYWYRQDPGQGLRLIYYSQIVNDFQKGDIAEGYSVSREKKESFPLTVTSAQKNPTAFYLCASSIPGPSYNSPLHFGNGTRLTVT.

The chain couples TRBV7-3 to TRBJ2-3; 11 bases match TRBD2. V shed 5 bases and J 0 bases; nucleotides not matched to a gene: 4. Germline CDR1 reads SGHTA; CDR2 reads FQGTGA. The length of the CDR3 is 16 residues. In nucleotides, the CDR3 is TGTGCCAGCAGCCCCGGGACTAGCGGCAGCACAGATACGCAGTATTTT. This translates into CASSPGTSGSTDTQYF. Filled out from reference TRBV7-3 and TRBJ2-3, the complete variable domain reads GAGVSQTPSNKVTEKGKYVELRCDPISGHTALYWYRQSLGQGPEFLIYFQGTGAADDSGLPNDRFFAVRPEGSVSTLKIQRTERGDSAVYLCASSPGTSGSTDTQYFGPGTRLTVL.

The chain uses TRBV5-4 and TRBJ1-2; D is possibly TRBD1 (6 bases). Trimming stripped 4 bases from V and 1 base from J, with 14 bases between. CDR3 length: 15 amino acids. CDR1 is SGHNT, CDR2 YYREEE, per germline (reference sequence). This CDR3 reads CASSPDSQLNYGYTF. The CDR3 DNA follows: TGTGCCAGCAGCCCGGACAGCCAACTTAACTATGGCTACACCTTC.

The V call is TRBV9, the J call TRBJ2-1, with 8 positions matching TRBD2. The V and J ends lost 4 bases and 7 bases, in that order; junction bases with no gene match: 10. CDR3 length equals 15 residues. Germline CDR1 and CDR2: SGDLS and YYNGEE. CDR3 in DNA: TGTGCCAGCAGCCCACTAGCGGCGGGGGGTAATGAGCAGTTCTTC. Encoded protein: CASSPLAAGGNEQFF.